The clone carrying this T cell receptor beta chain is termed medium-sized. Its antigen is undetermined. This sample was included in a study of a mutant IDH1 vaccine in newly diagnosed glioma. The V segment lost 8 bases and the J segment 4 bases; nucleotides outside the gene matches: 7. The CDR3 totals 13 residues. Per germline, CDR1 GTSNPN and CDR2 SVGIG (reference sequence). Some clones are missing from TCRdb's copy, which holds only in-frame ones; the method was immunoSEQ multiplex PCR. The sample gives tens of thousands of clones, 60% to 75% of which show up once; around 4.5% is in the top ten. Time point meaning: week 35, safety follow-up. Each dose delivered 300 ug of mutant IDH1 20-mer peptide subcutaneously with imiquimod. Administration of eight vaccinations to patients took place in weeks 1, 3, 5, 7, 11, 15, 19, 23.

The TCR was taken from a man aged 50-59 years with glioma. Sequencing was performed on PBMCs, taken from a glioma patient whose treatment included an IDH1 peptide vaccine. The chain recombines TRBV30 with TRBJ2-1, with TRBD1 matching 8 bases. The chain's CDR3 is CAVSGQEYNEQFF. The CDR3 bases are TGTGCCGTATCGGGACAGGAGTACAATGAGCAGTTCTTC.